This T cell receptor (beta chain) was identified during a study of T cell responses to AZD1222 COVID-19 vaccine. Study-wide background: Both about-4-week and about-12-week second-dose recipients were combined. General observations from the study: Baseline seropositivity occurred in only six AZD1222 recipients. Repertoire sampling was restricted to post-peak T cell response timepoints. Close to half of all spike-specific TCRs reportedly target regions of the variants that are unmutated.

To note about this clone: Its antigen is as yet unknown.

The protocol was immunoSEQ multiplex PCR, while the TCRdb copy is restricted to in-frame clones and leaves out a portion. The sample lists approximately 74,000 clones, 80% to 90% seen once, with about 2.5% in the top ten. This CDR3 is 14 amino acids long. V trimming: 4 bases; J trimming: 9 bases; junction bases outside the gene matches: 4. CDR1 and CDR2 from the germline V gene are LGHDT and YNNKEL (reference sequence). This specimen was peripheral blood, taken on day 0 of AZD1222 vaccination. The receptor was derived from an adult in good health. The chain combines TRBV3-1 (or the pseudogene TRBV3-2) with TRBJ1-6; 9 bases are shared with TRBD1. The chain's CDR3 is CASSRDREGSPLHF. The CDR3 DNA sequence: TGTGCCAGCAGCCGGGACAGGGAGGGTTCACCCCTCCACTTT.